A single sample is the source of the 20 T cell receptor beta chains below, sequenced in a study of blood T cell repertoires in COVID-19. Sequenced by immunoSEQ multiplex PCR; TCRdb stores in-frame clones only, minus some. Among roughly 150,000 clones listed, around 90% were seen once. The specimen was peripheral blood. Receptor source: a man aged 50-59 years who had recovered from COVID-19.

The chain links TRBV30 to TRBJ2-3, with TRBD1 matching 9 bases. V dropped 3 bases and J dropped 0; count of bases not matched to a gene: 4. CDR1 is GTSNPN and CDR2 is SVGIG in the germline V gene (reference sequence). This CDR3 contains 15 residues. This chain's CDR3 is CAWRGQGLSTDTQYF. The CDR3 nucleotides read TGTGCCTGGAGGGGACAGGGTCTTAGCACAGATACGCAGTATTTT.

The chain couples TRBV6-2 or TRBV6-3 to TRBJ1-1; tentatively, D is TRBD1 (5 bases). Germline CDR1 reads MNHEY; CDR2 reads SVGEGT. The V gene lost 6 bases and the J gene lost 1 base, with 9 bases spanning the gap. The length of the CDR3 is 13 residues. As DNA, the CDR3 is TGTGCCAGCAGCCGGGGGGGGAACACTGAAGCTTTCTTT. This sequence encodes CASSRGGNTEAFF.

This clone was seen a handful of times. The V gene is TRBV27, the J gene TRBJ1-1; D is perhaps TRBD1 (5 bases). Trimming left V 7 bases short and J 0 bases short, with 15 bases between. The CDR3 has 15 residues. Germline-derived CDR1 and CDR2 are MNHEY and SMNVEV (reference sequence). The CDR3 reads CASKNGDRMNTEAFF. CDR3 DNA: TGTGCCAGCAAAAATGGAGACAGAATGAACACTGAAGCTTTCTTT.

The chain has TRBV7-2 and TRBJ2-7, with 11 nucleotides matching TRBD2. The J segment lost 7 bases and the V segment lost 5 bases, leaving 13 bases of the junction unmatched. This CDR3 comprises 16 residues. The germline gives CDR1 SGHTA, CDR2 FQGNSA. CDR3 in amino acids: CASSPRGTSGSWEQYF. DNA of the CDR3: TGTGCCAGCAGCCCCAGAGGGACTAGCGGTTCTTGGGAGCAGTACTTC. Based on the CDR3 plus reference TRBV7-2 and TRBJ2-7, the full variable domain is GAGVSQSPSNKVTEKGKDVELRCDPISGHTALYWYRQSLGQGLEFLIYFQGNSAPDKSGLPSDRFSAERTGGSVSTLTIQRTQQEDSAVYLCASSPRGTSGSWEQYFGPGTRLTVT.

This clone was picked up one time. An end of the junction differs from the germline gene, which may be a read error. The chain links TRBV4-1 to TRBJ2-7; a weak D match, TRBD1 (6 bases). This CDR3 region has 14 residues. Germline CDR1 reads MGHRA; CDR2 reads YSYEKL. CDR3 amino acids: CASSQDFAGTGPSF. As DNA, the CDR3 is TGCGCCAGCAGCCAAGACTTCGCGGGTACAGGGCCCTCTTTC.

The chain employs TRBV11-1 and TRBJ1-2; TRBD1 is a possible D gene (6 bases). Per the germline V gene, CDR1 is SGHAT and CDR2 is FQDESV (reference sequence). Trimming shortened V by 5 bases and J by 7 bases, and 11 bases separated the two germline ends. The CDR3 covers 12 residues. CDR3 protein: CASSPDRTGYTF. CDR3 nucleotide sequence: TGTGCCAGCAGCCCCGACAGGACTGGCTACACCTTC.

This sequence joins TRBV7-8 and TRBJ2-1, with TRBD2 matching 10 bases. Germline V gives CDR1 SGHVS, CDR2 FQNEAQ. Trimming removed 4 bases from V and 5 bases from J; junction bases left unmatched: 14. The CDR3 runs 18 residues. The CDR3 coding sequence is TGTGCCAGCAGCTCGGGAAGCCAACTAGCGGGGAAAAACAATGAGCAGTTCTTC. It translates to CASSSGSQLAGKNNEQFF. Using reference TRBV7-8 and TRBJ2-1 for the parts outside the CDR3, the full variable domain is GAGVSQSPRYKVAKRGQDVALRCDPISGHVSLFWYQQALGQGPEFLTYFQNEAQLDKSGLPSDRFFAERPEGSVSTLKIQRTQQEDSAVYLCASSSGSQLAGKNNEQFFGPGTRLTVL.

This clone was counted between two and nine times. The chain uses TRBV7-2 and TRBJ2-2; 7 bases line up with TRBD1. Germline CDR1 and CDR2: SGHTA and FQGNSA. This CDR3 region has 17 residues. Germline trimming cut 2 bases from V and 5 bases from J; bases unmatched to any gene: 11. CDR3 DNA sequence: TGTGCCAGCAGCTTATCCCCCCTAGGGACAGTAACCGGGGAGCTGTTTTTT. Translation: CASSLSPLGTVTGELFF.

This clone has only one observation. A junction end diverges from the germline sequence, so it may reflect a read error. V and J are TRBV4-3 and TRBJ1-2; TRBD1 might be the D (5 bases). The CDR3 spans 16 residues. The germline V gene encodes CDR1 LGHNA and CDR2 YSLEER. CDR3 DNA sequence: TGCGCCAGCAGCCAAGATACTGGCAGGGTTAACGATGGCTACACCTTC. Residues: CASSQDTGRVNDGYTF.

A note on this clone: Other DNA sequences in this specimen translate into the identical CDR3. CDR3 nucleotides: TGCGCCAGCAGCCAAGGACAGGGGAGTTATGGCTACACCTTC. Amino acid sequence: CASSQGQGSYGYTF. This chain connects TRBV4-3 to TRBJ1-2; TRBD1 agrees at 8 bases. This CDR3 has 14 amino acids. Unmatched junction bases numbered 3, after V lost 1 base and J lost 5 bases. Per germline, CDR1 LGHNA and CDR2 YSLEER.

The chain carries TRBV7-9 and TRBJ1-1, with TRBD1 identical over 11 bases. The ends lost 1 base at V and 6 bases at J; junction bases unmatched: 7. Germline V gene lookup returns CDR1 SEHNR and CDR2 FQNEAQ (reference sequence). The CDR3 totals 16 residues. The CDR3 sequence is CASSLGYGQGAPEAFF. The CDR3 bases are TGTGCCAGCAGCTTAGGGTATGGACAGGGGGCACCTGAAGCTTTCTTT.

There are a few counts of this clone. The same CDR3 can be traced to other DNA sequences in this sample. The gene calls are TRBV6-1 and TRBJ1-1; 7 bases are shared with TRBD1. The trim removed 3 bases at V and 5 bases at J, leaving 3 bases unmatched. This CDR3 has 13 residues. Germline loops: CDR1 MNHNS, CDR2 SASEGT. The CDR3 bases are TGTGCCAGCAGTGAGCGACAGGGAACTGAAGCTTTCTTT. Translating it yields CASSERQGTEAFF.

Notes on this clone: The junction and the germline gene differ at one end; a read error may be behind it. The chain carries TRBV2 and TRBJ2-7; 16 bases match TRBD2. Germline-derived CDR1 and CDR2 are SNHLY and FYNNEI. The CDR3 is made up of 14 amino acids. CDR3 sequence reads: CAGATGTSGGDTPF. CDR3 DNA sequence: TGTGCCGGCGCGACAGGGACTAGCGGGGGGGATACTCCTTTC.

The rearrangement uses TRBV11-2 and TRBJ2-7; 8 nucleotides line up with TRBD1. The V segment lost 2 bases and the J segment 4 bases; nucleotides outside the gene matches: 7. The CDR3 runs to 15 residues. The germline V gene has CDR1 SGHAT and CDR2 FQNNGV. For the CDR3, the DNA is TGTGCCAGCAGCTTACAGACAGGGGTCATATACGAGCAGTACTTC. Translated, it gives CASSLQTGVIYEQYF.

The chain couples TRBV18 to TRBJ1-2, with TRBD1 matching 11 bases. Looked up from germline, CDR1 is KGHSH and CDR2 is LQKENI. The CDR3 runs 15 residues. V lost 3 bases, J lost 4 bases, and 4 bases stayed unmatched. CDR3 bases: TGTGCCAGCTCACCTTATGGGACAGGGGGCTATGGCTACACCTTC. It translates to CASSPYGTGGYGYTF.

The chain couples TRBV12-3 or TRBV12-4 to TRBJ2-3, with D possibly being TRBD2 (6 bases). The CDR3 runs to 11 residues. V was clipped by 4 bases and J by 14 bases, with 13 bases between them. The chain's CDR3 is CASSYTGLLYF. CDR3 nucleotides: TGTGCCAGCAGTTATACGGGACTCCTGTATTTT.

V gene TRBV5-6 combines with J gene TRBJ2-3; no definite D call. Germline V lookup: CDR1 SGHDT, CDR2 YYEEEE. The ends were cut back, 0 bases at V and 4 bases at J, with 12 bases in the middle. The CDR3 has 15 amino acids. The CDR3 reads CASSLGLARPDTQYF. CDR3 nucleotide sequence: TGTGCCAGCAGCTTGGGTCTGGCCAGGCCAGATACGCAGTATTTT.

The rearrangement uses TRBV2 and TRBJ2-3, with D possibly TRBD2 on 5 matching bases. The CDR3 extends over 15 amino acids. Trimming took 7 bases from V and 3 from J, leaving 17 bases between them. CDR1 SNHLY and CDR2 FYNNEI come from the germline V gene. The CDR3 DNA reads as TGTGCCAGCAACCCAGAGGGTATAAAGACAGATACGCAGTATTTT. Its translation: CASNPEGIKTDTQYF.

The rearrangement uses TRBV28 and TRBJ1-4; unclear D gene. The germline gives CDR1 MDHEN, CDR2 SYDVKM. This CDR3 region has 16 residues. V lost 1 base to trimming and J lost 4 bases, with 13 bases between them. In DNA, the CDR3 is TGTGCCAGCAGTTTATACCGGGGTGCGATTAATGAAAAACTGTTTTTT. Amino acids: CASSLYRGAINEKLFF.

The chain joins TRBV7-8 to TRBJ2-5, with D possibly being TRBD2 (5 bases). Germline V gene data show CDR1 as SGHVS and CDR2 as FQNEAQ. V was pared by 5 bases and J by 5 bases, with 18 bases between. There are 15 residues in the CDR3. The CDR3 sequence: CASSPRGNTGETQYF. CDR3 nucleotides: TGTGCCAGCAGCCCCCGGGGTAATACCGGGGAGACCCAGTACTTC.